This entry lists 28 T cell receptor beta chains sequenced from one sample in a study of blood T cells in healthy people across ages. It was with a sample-barcoded 5' primer and a J-beta primer mix that a second PCR of roughly 7 to 12 cycles was run. TCRdb reprocessed the 5' RACE reads with MiXCR, giving one entry per CDR3 protein. The repertoire holds 650,000 to 1,000,000 distinct CDR3 sequences, with about 36% as singletons. Sequenced material: blood. All receptors derive from a man younger than 35 in good health.

With regard to this clonotype: At one boundary the junction diverges from the germline segment, which might be a read error. The chain has TRBV4-3 and TRBJ2-5; D is unresolved. The DNA matches TRBJ2-4 better at its end, which makes the J call doubtful. The CDR3 runs 15 residues. Germline V gene data show CDR1 as LGHNA and CDR2 as YSLEER. CDR3 DNA sequence: TGCTCCAGCAGCCAAGAACGGGTTGCCAAAAACATTCAGTACTTC. Its translation: CSSSQERVAKNIQYF.

This clonotype was observed a handful of times. The chain is built from TRBV25-1 and TRBJ1-1, with a possible D match to TRBD1 (5 bases). The V gene's germline CDR1 is MGHDK and CDR2 SYGVNS. This CDR3 contains 14 residues. V was cut by 5 bases and J by 3 bases, with 13 bases left in between. In DNA, the CDR3 is TGTGCCAGCAGTACTCGGACGGGACACACTGAAGCTTTCTTT. It specifies CASSTRTGHTEAFF.

V usage is TRBV6-2 or TRBV6-3 and J usage is TRBJ2-7, with D uncertain. The CDR3 runs to 13 residues. Trimming shortened V by 2 bases and J by 4 bases, and 9 bases separated the two germline ends. CDR1 MNHEY and CDR2 SVGEGT come from the germline V gene. The CDR3 here is CASSYGKTYEQYF. CDR3 nucleotides: TGTGCCAGCAGTTACGGTAAGACGTACGAGCAGTACTTC.

Of note for this clonotype: Mismatch with germline at one junction end may stem from a read error. The rearrangement links TRBV7-9 to TRBJ1-5, with 11 bases fitting TRBD1. The V gene's germline CDR1 is SEHNR and CDR2 FQNEAQ (reference sequence). The CDR3 runs 14 residues. The CDR3 loop reads CTSSQGQGGQPQHF. The DNA for the CDR3 is TGTACCAGCAGCCAGGGACAGGGGGGTCAGCCCCAGCATTTT. The entire variable domain, with the rest obtained from reference TRBV7-9 and TRBJ1-5, is as follows: DTGVSQNPRHKITKRGQNVTFRCDPISEHNRLYWYRQTLGQGPEFLTYFQNEAQLEKSRLLSDRFSAERPKGSFSTLEIQRTEQGDSAMYLCTSSQGQGGQPQHFGDGTRLSIL.

This clonotype was counted between two and nine times. The V call is TRBV12-3 or TRBV12-4, the J call TRBJ2-5, with D maybe TRBD2 (5 bases). The CDR3 loop spans 12 amino acids. V was cut by 8 bases and J by 2 bases, with 9 bases left in between. CDR3 bases: TGTGCCAGCGGGAGCAATCAAGAGACCCAGTACTTC. Translating it yields CASGSNQETQYF.

On this clonotype itself: A much more abundant neighbour one base away suggests this may be a read error. The V call is TRBV12-3 or TRBV12-4, the J call TRBJ2-3; 9 nucleotides match TRBD2. The CDR3 is 15 amino acids. CDR3 bases: TGTGCCAGCAGTTTCGTCGGGACTAGCACAGATACGCGGTATTTT. It encodes CASSFVGTSTDTRYF.

This rearrangement joins TRBV5-1 to TRBJ1-4; no firm D call. CDR1 and CDR2 (germline): SGHRS, YFSETQ. CDR3 length equals 15 residues. V was trimmed by 1 base and J by 4 bases, leaving 11 bases between them. The CDR3 loop reads CASSLRADFNEKLFF. Written as DNA, the CDR3 is TGCGCCAGCAGCTTGAGGGCAGACTTTAATGAAAAACTGTTTTTT.

The chain has TRBV20-1 and TRBJ2-1; tentative D call: TRBD2 (5 bases). The V gene lost 5 bases and the J gene lost 6 bases, with 17 bases spanning the gap. Looked up from germline, CDR1 is DFQATT and CDR2 is SNEGSKA (reference sequence). This CDR3 is built from 14 residues. The CDR3 reads CSALSPGLGNEQFF. For the CDR3, the DNA is TGCAGTGCTCTTTCTCCGGGGTTAGGCAATGAGCAGTTCTTC.

This clonotype was seen a single time. The rearrangement uses TRBV20-1 and TRBJ2-1; tentatively, D is TRBD1 (5 bases). V was clipped by 3 bases and J by 6 bases, with 9 bases between them. The CDR3 extends over 12 amino acids. The germline gives CDR1 DFQATT, CDR2 SNEGSKA (reference sequence). The chain's CDR3 is CSARKGINEQFF. CDR3 in DNA: TGCAGTGCTAGGAAGGGGATCAATGAGCAGTTCTTC.

This clonotype was recorded many times. The chain uses TRBV7-8 and TRBJ2-3; the D is unclear. The V end lost 1 base, the J end lost 4 bases, and 6 bases lay between the germline ends. CDR3 length: 13 amino acids. Germline V CDR1 and CDR2: SGHVS, FQNEAQ. CDR3 protein: CASSLDLADTQYF. Written as DNA, the CDR3 is TGTGCCAGCAGCTTAGACTTGGCAGATACGCAGTATTTT.

J is TRBJ1-1 and V is TRBV14, with D unresolved. CDR1 is SGHDN, CDR2 FVKESK, per germline. Deletions cut 2 bases from V and 5 bases from J, with 6 bases between. The CDR3 has 12 residues. The CDR3 DNA sequence: TGTGCCAGCAGCCAATGGGAGACTGAAGCTTTCTTT. Translating gives CASSQWETEAFF.

The chain employs TRBV7-3 and TRBJ1-1; D call uncertain. Germline CDR1 SGHTA, CDR2 FQGTGA. The CDR3 has 15 amino acids. V dropped 3 bases and J dropped 4 bases, with 15 bases sitting between them. This CDR3 reads CASSFIGRGITEAFF. The CDR3 DNA reads as TGTGCCAGCAGCTTTATTGGTCGGGGAATCACTGAAGCTTTCTTT. The whole variable domain, filled in from reference TRBV7-3 and TRBJ1-1, reads GAGVSQTPSNKVTEKGKYVELRCDPISGHTALYWYRQSLGQGPEFLIYFQGTGAADDSGLPNDRFFAVRPEGSVSTLKIQRTERGDSAVYLCASSFIGRGITEAFFGQGTRLTVV.

The rearrangement joins TRBV3-1 to TRBJ2-3; 9 nucleotides match TRBD2. Germline V gene sequence: CDR1 LGHDT, CDR2 YNNKEL (reference sequence). Trimming at V came to 1 base and at J to 2 bases, leaving 13 bases not matched to a gene. This CDR3 has 19 amino acids. CDR3 in DNA: TGTGCCAGCAGCCAAGTTAAGGGCGGGGGGGCCTCACACACAGATACGCAGTATTTT. The encoded protein is CASSQVKGGGASHTDTQYF.

This clonotype was recorded a few times. The V gene is TRBV12-3 or TRBV12-4, the J gene TRBJ1-4; D possibly corresponds to TRBD1 (5 bases). Between the trimmed V and J ends, which lost 2 bases and 13 bases, there was a span of 11 bases. The CDR3 has 12 amino acids. CDR3 amino acids: CASSLSGTGLFF. The CDR3 DNA reads as TGTGCCAGCAGTTTATCAGGGACGGGACTGTTTTTT.

The gene calls are TRBV7-2 and TRBJ2-3, with D perhaps matching TRBD2 (5 bases). Trimming pared 1 base from V and 4 bases from J, leaving 12 bases between. The CDR3 loop spans 15 amino acids. From germline, CDR1 is SGHTA and CDR2 FQGNSA. For the CDR3, the DNA is TGTGCCAGCAGCTTAGACGCTGGGAGACCAGATACGCAGTATTTT. Encoded protein: CASSLDAGRPDTQYF.

This clonotype showed up many times. The junction does not match germline at one end; this may be a read error. The chain links TRBV5-1 to TRBJ1-1; D ambiguous. Germline loops: CDR1 SGHRS, CDR2 YFSETQ. CDR3 length equals 14 residues. In nucleotides, the CDR3 is TGTGCCAGCAGTTTAGGTCCGGCGAACACTGAAGCTTTCTTT. Translating it yields CASSLGPANTEAFF. The variable domain in full, completed from reference TRBV5-1 and TRBJ1-1, reads KAGVTQTPRYLIKTRGQQVTLSCSPISGHRSVSWYQQTPGQGLQFLFEYFSETQRNKGNFPGRFSGRQFSNSRSEMNVSTLELGDSALYLCASSLGPANTEAFFGQGTRLTVV.

As to this clonotype: An end of the junction does not agree with germline; a read error may underlie this. This chain connects TRBV20-1 to TRBJ1-5; the D gene is possibly TRBD1 (5 bases). Germline values: CDR1 DFQATT, CDR2 SNEGSKA (reference sequence). The CDR3 sequence is 15 residues long. The CDR3 reads CSAPLDRGTNHPQHF. The CDR3 DNA sequence: TGCAGTGCCCCCCTCGATAGAGGGACCAATCATCCCCAGCATTTT.

This clonotype was seen only once. This chain uses TRBV12-3 or TRBV12-4 with TRBJ2-7; D gene ambiguous. V lost 4 bases to trimming and J lost 3 bases, with 13 bases between them. The CDR3 length is 14 residues. The CDR3 DNA is TGTGCCAGCAGTTGGAATAGCCCTTACTACGAGCAGTACTTC. It translates to CASSWNSPYYEQYF.

V usage is TRBV5-1 and J usage is TRBJ1-5, with D perhaps matching TRBD1 (5 bases). The CDR3 spans 15 residues. The V end lost 4 bases, the J end lost 0 bases, and 11 bases lay between the germline ends. Per the germline V gene, CDR1 is SGHRS and CDR2 is YFSETQ. CDR3 protein: CASSIGTDSNQPQHF. CDR3 in DNA: TGCGCCAGCAGCATCGGGACGGATAGCAATCAGCCCCAGCATTTT.

The genes are TRBV29-1 and TRBJ2-2; the match to TRBD2 covers 8 bases. This CDR3 region has 14 residues. Germline V gene data show CDR1 as SQVTM and CDR2 as ANQGSEA. Unmatched junction bases numbered 4, after V lost 5 bases and J lost 2 bases. For the CDR3, the DNA is TGCAGCGTTCGGGGGGGCTCCAACACCGGGGAGCTGTTTTTT. This encodes CSVRGGSNTGELFF.

The chain uses TRBV6-5 and TRBJ2-3, with D unclear. The ends were cut back, 6 bases at V and 0 bases at J, with 10 bases in the middle. The CDR3 loop spans 14 amino acids. Germline CDR1 MNHEY, CDR2 SVGAGI. This chain's CDR3 is CASSPIGSTDTQYF. The CDR3 nucleotides read TGTGCCAGCAGCCCCATCGGTAGCACAGATACGCAGTATTTT.

The genes are TRBV6-1 and TRBJ1-1; perhaps TRBD1 as D (6 bases). V lost 3 bases to trimming and J lost 7 bases, with 12 bases between them. Germline V gene lookup returns CDR1 MNHNS and CDR2 SASEGT. CDR3 length equals 13 residues. For the CDR3, the DNA is TGTGCCAGCAGTGAGCAGGGGATCAGTGAAGCTTTCTTT. Amino acid sequence: CASSEQGISEAFF.

This clonotype appeared many times. This sequence joins TRBV7-3 and TRBJ1-2, with 7 nucleotides matching TRBD1. V lost 1 base to trimming and J lost 3 bases; unmatched junction nucleotides: 2. Per the germline V gene, CDR1 is SGHTA and CDR2 is FQGTGA. The CDR3 is 14 residues long. CDR3 sequence reads: CASSLNQGDYGYTF. The CDR3 DNA sequence: TGTGCCAGCAGCTTAAATCAGGGGGACTATGGCTACACCTTC.

The chain carries TRBV7-9 and TRBJ1-2, with TRBD1 matching 11 bases. Germline V gives CDR1 SEHNR, CDR2 FQNEAQ (reference sequence). V trimming: 4 bases; J trimming: 4 bases; junction bases outside the gene matches: 5. CDR3 length: 15 residues. This chain's CDR3 is CASSSEGTGGYGYTF. The CDR3 nucleotides read TGTGCCAGCAGCTCCGAAGGGACAGGGGGCTATGGCTACACCTTC.

This clonotype came up a few times. The chain carries TRBV9 and TRBJ1-4; D is ambiguous. Trimming shortened V by 0 bases and J by 0 bases, and 6 bases separated the two germline ends. CDR1 and CDR2 from the germline V gene are SGDLS and YYNGEE. The CDR3 totals 15 residues. CDR3 sequence reads: CASSVGGSTNEKLFF. CDR3 sequence (DNA): TGTGCCAGCAGCGTAGGGGGTTCAACTAATGAAAAACTGTTTTTT.

A few counts support this clonotype. The rearrangement links TRBV20-1 to TRBJ2-5; D may correspond to TRBD1 or TRBD2 (5 bases each). Trimming left V 1 base short and J 3 bases short, with 12 bases between. The CDR3 totals 14 residues. Germline CDR1 is DFQATT and CDR2 is SNEGSKA (reference sequence). CDR3: CSARVWGNEETQYF. CDR3 coding DNA: TGCAGTGCTAGAGTTTGGGGGAATGAAGAGACCCAGTACTTC.

This clonotype has ten or more counts. The rearrangement joins TRBV7-8 to TRBJ2-1; tentatively, D is TRBD2 (6 bases). The CDR3 sequence is 18 residues long. Germline V gene lookup returns CDR1 SGHVS and CDR2 FQNEAQ. Trimming stripped 2 bases from V and 4 bases from J, with 21 bases between. CDR3 region: CASSLPTGGTREYNEQFF. CDR3 in DNA: TGTGCCAGCAGCTTACCCACCGGAGGGACTCGAGAATACAATGAGCAGTTCTTC.

The CDR3, as DNA: TGCAGCGCCTCGTATGACAGGGTGATATGTCCAGGACTCTACGAGCAGTACTTC. It encodes CSASYDRVICPGLYEQYF. The V gene is TRBV29-1, the J gene TRBJ2-7, with 7 bases aligning to TRBD1. Germline CDR1 is SQVTM and CDR2 is ANQGSEA. The CDR3 sequence is 18 residues long. V was clipped by 7 bases and J by 3 bases; unmatched bases: 24.